The 11 T cell receptor beta chains below come from one sample, sequenced in a study of CD8 T cells in ankylosing spondylitis. TCRdb called the 5' RACE reads again in MiXCR, with one record for every CDR3 protein. The data contain 340,000 or so distinct CDR3 sequences, 14% to 15% of them singletons. The specimen was blood, either unsorted or a sorted T cell fraction (not recorded which). All receptors come from a male donor with ankylosing spondylitis or in good health (not recorded which).

The rearrangement joins TRBV3-1 to TRBJ1-2; D not resolved. V was shortened by 7 bases and J by 0 bases, with 12 bases between the two germline ends. CDR1 LGHDT and CDR2 YNNKEL come from the germline V gene (reference sequence). The CDR3 spans 14 residues. CDR3 residues: CASNLWGANYGYTF. CDR3 nucleotides: TGTGCCAGCAACCTATGGGGAGCTAACTATGGCTACACCTTC.

This clonotype was recorded a few times. This chain joins TRBV9 and TRBJ2-1, with a possible D match to TRBD2 (7 bases). The CDR3 covers 16 residues. Germline CDR1 and CDR2: SGDLS and YYNGEE. V shed 0 bases and J shed 9 bases, with 19 bases lying between them. The DNA for the CDR3 is TGTGCCAGCAGCGTAGGGGGGGGCGCTAATGGGTTTGAGCAGTTCTTC. Residues: CASSVGGGANGFEQFF.

This clonotype was detected a few times. The chain carries TRBV4-2 and TRBJ2-7; D call uncertain. The CDR3 contains 14 residues. V was shortened by 1 base and J by 0 bases, with 7 bases between the two germline ends. The germline CDR1 and CDR2 sequences are LGHNA and YNFKEQ. The CDR3 DNA is TGTGCCAGCAGCCAAGGTAGTAGCTCCTACGAGCAGTACTTC. The encoded protein is CASSQGSSSYEQYF.

There are many counts of this clonotype. At one end the junction does not follow the germline gene, possibly because of a read error. The rearrangement uses TRBV7-2 and TRBJ1-1, with a tentative D call TRBD1 (5 bases). The germline CDR1 and CDR2 sequences are SGHTA and FQGNSA. The CDR3 has 14 residues. The chain's CDR3 is CASSLSGGNTEAFF. The CDR3 nucleotides read TGCGCCAGCAGCTTGTCCGGGGGGAACACTGAAGCTTTCTTT. Together with reference TRBV7-2 and TRBJ1-1, the CDR3 gives the full variable domain: GAGVSQSPSNKVTEKGKDVELRCDPISGHTALYWYRQSLGQGLEFLIYFQGNSAPDKSGLPSDRFSAERTGGSVSTLTIQRTQQEDSAVYLCASSLSGGNTEAFFGQGTRLTVV.

This clonotype turned up a few times. J is TRBJ2-5 and V is TRBV6-1; the match to TRBD2 covers 8 bases. CDR1 and CDR2 (germline): MNHNS, SASEGT. CDR3 length equals 15 residues. J lost 5 bases, V lost 5 bases, and 10 bases had no gene match. In DNA, the CDR3 is TGTGCCAGCAGTCGGGGGGGCCTTGAAGCTGAGACCCAGTACTTC. Translated, it gives CASSRGGLEAETQYF.

The CDR3 bases are TGTGCCAGCTCACCGACAGGGGGCTCGACAGATACGCAGTATTTT. Its protein product is CASSPTGGSTDTQYF. This chain joins TRBV18 and TRBJ2-3; 10 nucleotides agree with TRBD1. CDR3 size: 15 residues. The V segment lost 3 bases and the J segment 3 bases; nucleotides outside the gene matches: 3. Germline V gene sequence: CDR1 KGHSH, CDR2 LQKENI.

This clonotype has at least ten counts. This rearrangement joins TRBV12-3 or TRBV12-4 to TRBJ1-5; the D is unclear. The V end was cut by 5 bases, the J end by 0 bases, with 5 bases between. This CDR3 spans 13 amino acids. The CDR3: CASSEGSNQPQHF. DNA for the CDR3: TGTGCCAGCAGTGAGGGTAGCAATCAGCCCCAGCATTTT.

This clonotype showed up just a few times. The rearrangement links TRBV20-1 to TRBJ1-1; a weak D match, TRBD1 (6 bases). The CDR3 is made up of 13 amino acids. Germline-derived CDR1 and CDR2 are DFQATT and SNEGSKA (reference sequence). The V end lost 6 bases, the J end lost 7 bases, and 18 bases lay between the germline ends. This CDR3 reads CSAPGEGRGEAFF. The CDR3 DNA is TGCAGTGCCCCAGGGGAGGGGCGAGGTGAAGCTTTCTTT.

This clonotype was detected many times. The CDR3 DNA is TGCGCCAGCAGCCAATTAGTCATGAACACTGAAGCTTTCTTT. It translates to CASSQLVMNTEAFF. V is TRBV4-1 and J is TRBJ1-1; no definite D call. Trimming left V 2 bases short and J 0 bases short, with 7 bases between. CDR3 length: 14 residues. CDR1 and CDR2 (germline): MGHRA, YSYEKL.

This rearrangement joins TRBV20-1 to TRBJ2-7; TRBD2 matches at 11 bases. After removal of 1 base from V and 3 bases from J, the junction contained 2 bases not matched to a gene. This CDR3 contains 14 residues. The V gene's germline CDR1 is DFQATT and CDR2 SNEGSKA (reference sequence). This CDR3 is CSARVGTSGYEQYF. The CDR3, as DNA: TGCAGTGCTAGAGTCGGGACTAGCGGCTACGAGCAGTACTTC.

This clonotype appeared a few times. This chain links TRBV10-3 with TRBJ2-3; 8 nucleotides agree with TRBD1. Germline-derived CDR1 and CDR2 are ENHRY and SYGVKD. The CDR3 sequence is 14 residues long. V lost 6 bases, J lost 3 bases, and 5 bases stayed unmatched. For the CDR3, the DNA is TGTGCCATCAGAGGACAGGGACTGACAGATACGCAGTATTTT. It encodes CAIRGQGLTDTQYF.